This TCR beta chain was recovered during a study of human T cells and chemical hapten exposure. The CDR3 covers 16 residues. Trimming removed 7 bases at V and 0 bases at J, with 13 bases between. Germline assignment: CDR1 MNHNS and CDR2 SASEGT. Sample time point: patch test 1, 2 weeks after DPC sensitization. Treatment meaning: therapeutic diphenylcyclopropenone sensitization with weekly scalp DPC. TCRdb redid the calling of the RACE reads with MiXCR, one entry per CDR3 protein. The repertoire holds some 49,000 distinct CDR3 sequences, with approximately 9.1% as singletons. This sequence originates from a woman aged 50 to 60 with alopecia areata. Some clones in this sample may be carry-over from other donors' samples. The chain recombines TRBV6-1 with TRBJ1-6; D is undetermined. Sequences were derived from whole blood, sampled in connection with sensitization to the hapten diphenylcyclopropenone (DPC). The CDR3 nucleotides read TGTGCCAGCAAACCGGGAGATAACTCCTATAATTCACCCCTCCACTTT. Translated: CASKPGDNSYNSPLHF.